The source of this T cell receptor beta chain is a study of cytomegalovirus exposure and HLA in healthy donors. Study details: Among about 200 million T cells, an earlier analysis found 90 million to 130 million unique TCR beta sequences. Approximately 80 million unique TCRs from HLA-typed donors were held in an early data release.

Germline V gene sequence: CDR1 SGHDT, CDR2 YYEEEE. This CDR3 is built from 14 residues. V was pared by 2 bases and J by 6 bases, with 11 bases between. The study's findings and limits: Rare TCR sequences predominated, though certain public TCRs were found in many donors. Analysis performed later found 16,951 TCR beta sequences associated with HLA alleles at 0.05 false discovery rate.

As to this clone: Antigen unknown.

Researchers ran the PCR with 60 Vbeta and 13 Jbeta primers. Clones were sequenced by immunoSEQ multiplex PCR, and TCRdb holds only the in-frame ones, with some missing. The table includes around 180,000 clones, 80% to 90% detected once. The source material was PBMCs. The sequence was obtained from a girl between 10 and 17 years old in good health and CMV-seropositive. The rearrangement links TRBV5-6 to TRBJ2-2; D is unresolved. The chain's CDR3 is CASSFGQAPGELFF. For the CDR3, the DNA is TGTGCCAGCAGCTTTGGTCAAGCTCCCGGGGAGCTGTTTTTT.